This TCR beta chain stems from a study of low-dose radiotherapy and immunotherapy resistance in tumors. Study-wide context: Members of Cohort 2 were treated with 1 Gy per fraction every two weeks; their total was 13 Gy over 26 weeks. Intravenous ipilimumab 1 mg/kg every six weeks was given with nivolumab 240 mg every two weeks. On a schedule of every two weeks, intravenous cyclophosphamide at a dose of 200 mg/m2 was delivered one day before each radiation and immunotherapy administration.

V lost 5 bases to trimming and J lost 2 bases; unmatched junction nucleotides: 6. The CDR3 runs to 15 residues. The germline gives CDR1 MNHEY, CDR2 SVGEGT. This clonotype was counted ten times or more. Specified time point: after trial treatment. This sample's treatment: LDRT plus nivolumab, ipilimumab, low-dose cyclophosphamide and aspirin (RACIN trial). TRAV and TRBV primers primed cDNA for both TCRalpha and TCRbeta. With a V-primer adapter and a constant-region primer, TCRs were amplified for about 22 PCR cycles. Via MiXCR, TCRdb re-called the reads, giving one row per CDR3 protein. The table lists 35,000 to 45,000 distinct CDR3 sequences, less than 30% of them singletons.

V is TRBV6-2 or TRBV6-3 and J is TRBJ1-5; TRBD1 matches at 7 bases. The sequencing here drew on PBMCs, taken after low-dose radiotherapy plus immunotherapy. The sequence derives from a male donor with prostate cancer. CDR3 DNA sequence: TGTGCCAGCAGTCAGGGGGGGGTCGGCAATCAGCCCCAGCATTTT. Protein: CASSQGGVGNQPQHF.